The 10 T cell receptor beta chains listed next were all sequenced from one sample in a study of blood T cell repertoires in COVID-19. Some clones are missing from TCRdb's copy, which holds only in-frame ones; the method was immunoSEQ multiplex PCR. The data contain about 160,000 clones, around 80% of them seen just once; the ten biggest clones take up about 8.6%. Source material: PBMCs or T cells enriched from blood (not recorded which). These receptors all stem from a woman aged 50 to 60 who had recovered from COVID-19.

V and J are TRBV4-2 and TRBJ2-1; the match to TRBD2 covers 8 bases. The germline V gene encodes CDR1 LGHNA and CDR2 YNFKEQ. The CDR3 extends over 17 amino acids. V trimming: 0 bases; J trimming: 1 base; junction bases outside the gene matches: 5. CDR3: CASSQDRERGSYNEQFF. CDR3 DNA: TGTGCCAGCAGCCAAGATCGAGAGCGGGGGTCCTACAATGAGCAGTTCTTC.

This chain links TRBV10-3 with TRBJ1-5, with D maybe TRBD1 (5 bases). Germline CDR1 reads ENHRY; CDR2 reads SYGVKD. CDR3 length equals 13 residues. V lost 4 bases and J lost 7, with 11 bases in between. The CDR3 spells CAISGGVGQPQHF. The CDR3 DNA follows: TGTGCCATCAGTGGGGGGGTTGGCCAGCCCCAGCATTTT.

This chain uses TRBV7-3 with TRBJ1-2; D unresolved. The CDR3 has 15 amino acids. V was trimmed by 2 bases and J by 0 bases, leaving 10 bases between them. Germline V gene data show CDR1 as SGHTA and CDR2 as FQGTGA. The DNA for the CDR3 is TGTGCCAGCAGCTTAGAGTCCGGGGCTAACTATGGCTACACCTTC. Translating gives CASSLESGANYGYTF.

CDR3 nucleotide sequence: TGCGCCAGCAGCCAGGGGCCTATCGTTCGGGATGAGCAGTTCTTC. It codes for CASSQGPIVRDEQFF. This rearrangement joins TRBV4-1 to TRBJ2-1, with D possibly being TRBD1 (5 bases). The CDR3 totals 15 residues. Trimming pared 3 bases from V and 8 bases from J, leaving 17 bases between. Germline CDR1 reads MGHRA; CDR2 reads YSYEKL.

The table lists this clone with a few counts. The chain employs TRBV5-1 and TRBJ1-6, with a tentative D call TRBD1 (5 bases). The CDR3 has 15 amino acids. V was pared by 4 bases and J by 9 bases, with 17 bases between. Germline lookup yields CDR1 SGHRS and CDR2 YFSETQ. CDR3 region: CASSTGPPGGSPLHF. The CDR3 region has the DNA TGCGCCAGCAGCACCGGGCCTCCCGGGGGTTCACCCCTCCACTTT.

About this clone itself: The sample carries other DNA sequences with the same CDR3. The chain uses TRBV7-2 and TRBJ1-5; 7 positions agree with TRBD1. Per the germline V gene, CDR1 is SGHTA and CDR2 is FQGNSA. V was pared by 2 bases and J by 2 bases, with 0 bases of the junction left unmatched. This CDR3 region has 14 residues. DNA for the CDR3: TGTGCCAGCAGCTTACAGGGGGGCAATCAGCCCCAGCATTTT. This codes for CASSLQGGNQPQHF.

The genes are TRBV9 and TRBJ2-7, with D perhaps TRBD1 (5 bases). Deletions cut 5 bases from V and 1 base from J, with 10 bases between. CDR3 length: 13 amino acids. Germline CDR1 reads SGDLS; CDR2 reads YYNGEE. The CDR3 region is CASSQGRSYEQYF. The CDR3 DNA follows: TGTGCCAGCAGTCAGGGTAGGTCCTACGAGCAGTACTTC.

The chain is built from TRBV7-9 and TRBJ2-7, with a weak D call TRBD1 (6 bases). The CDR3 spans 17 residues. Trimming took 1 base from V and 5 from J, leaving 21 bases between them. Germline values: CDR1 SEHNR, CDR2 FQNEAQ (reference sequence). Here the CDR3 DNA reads TGTGCCAGCAGCTTAGTTTGGGGTCAACAGGGTATGCACGAGCAGTACTTC. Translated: CASSLVWGQQGMHEQYF.

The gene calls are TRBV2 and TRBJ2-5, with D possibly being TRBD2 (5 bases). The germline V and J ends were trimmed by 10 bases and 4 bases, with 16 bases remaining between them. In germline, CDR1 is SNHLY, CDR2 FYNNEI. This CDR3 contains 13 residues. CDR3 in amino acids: CATSDPRGETQYF. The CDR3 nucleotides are TGTGCCACCTCAGACCCCCGGGGAGAGACCCAGTACTTC.

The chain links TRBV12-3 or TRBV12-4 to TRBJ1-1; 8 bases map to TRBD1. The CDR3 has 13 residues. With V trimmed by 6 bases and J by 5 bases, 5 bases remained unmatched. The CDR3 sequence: CASRRQGSTEAFF. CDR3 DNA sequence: TGTGCCAGCAGGAGACAGGGGTCAACTGAAGCTTTCTTT.